This note documents a single T cell receptor beta chain sequence. Only CD45RO-negative cells positively selected for CCR7 counted as naive CD8 cells, so terminally differentiated effector memory CD45RA+ cells were excluded. Study donors comprised healthy, HIV-negative adults devoid of recent acute infection or vaccination. The data were taken from a study of shared clonotypes between healthy human individuals. CDR1 is SGHAT, CDR2 FQNNGV, per germline. The CDR3 loop spans 15 amino acids. Trimming shortened V by 2 bases and J by 2 bases, and 10 bases separated the two germline ends. Sorted-subset replicate PCRs used 200 ng of genomic DNA. This amount corresponded to about 30,000 T cell genomes. TCRdb keeps only in-frame clones here, not all; method: immunoSEQ multiplex PCR. The profile shows about 2.1 million clones, about 93% of them singletons.

Input material: naive CD8+ T cells from PBMCs. The chain links TRBV11-2 to TRBJ1-3; D is undetermined. This clonotype originated in a man in his late teens or twenties in good health. Some clones in this sample may be carry-over from other donors' samples. CDR3 amino acids: CASSLSGITGNTIYF. The CDR3 DNA is TGTGCCAGCAGCTTAAGTGGGATTACTGGAAACACCATATATTTT.